This is a list of T cell receptor beta chains from one sample in a study of tumor and adjacent non-tumor tissue in lung cancer. MiXCR was run by TCRdb on the multiplex PCR reads, yielding one entry per CDR3 protein. Of 55,000 to 70,000 distinct CDR3 sequences in the sample, just under 60% are singletons; the top ten hold 20% to 25%. The sample consisted of lung tumor tissue. All receptors come from a man aged 45-60 years with non-small cell lung cancer. Each CDR3 is given with its conserved first and last residue. Fields, in order: clone size, D gene, J gene, V gene, CDR3 DNA, CDR3 protein. The D gene is left open where the match is weak. Clone size is shown for a subset of rows, as once, few, many or a class of expanded clone.

>.|.|TRBJ1-5|TRBV6-5
TGTGCCAGCAGTTTTAGGAGTAATAGCAATCAGCCCCAGCATTTT
CASSFRSNSNQPQHF
>.|.|TRBJ1-6|TRBV7-9
TGTGCCAGCACCCCGACACATTATGATCCACCCCTCCACTTT
CASTPTHYDPPLHF
>few|.|TRBJ1-5|TRBV2
TGTGCCAGCAGTGACTGGGGGCTCAGCCAGCCCCAGCATTTT
CASSDWGLSQPQHF
>.|.|TRBJ2-5|TRBV7-9
TGTGCCAGCAGCTTAGCGGGACCACAAGAGACCCAGTACTTC
CASSLAGPQETQYF
>many|.|TRBJ2-3|TRBV30
TGTGCCTGGAACAGGTTCACAGATACGCAGTATTTT
CAWNRFTDTQYF
>many|.|TRBJ2-7|TRBV16
TGTGCCAGCAGCCAAGGGACGACCTACGAGCAGTACTTC
CASSQGTTYEQYF
>.|.|TRBJ1-2|TRBV28
TGTGCCAGCAGCATCGCCAGGGCTGGAGGATACAACTTC
CASSIARAGGYNF
>many|.|TRBJ1-1|TRBV6-5
TGTGCCAGCAGTTACTCGTACGAGATGAACACTGAAGCTTTCTTT
CASSYSYEMNTEAFF
>.|.|TRBJ1-1|TRBV7-9
TGTGCCTGCATGGAGGGTCCGGGGTACACTGAAGCTTTCTTC
CACMEGPGYTEAFF
>.|.|TRBJ2-2|TRBV6-2/TRBV6-3
TGTGCCAGCAGCACAGAGGGGGGCACCGGGGAGCTGTTTTTT
CASSTEGGTGELFF
>many|.|TRBJ1-1|TRBV11-1
TGTGCCAGCAGCCCCAGTATCGGGGCTACTGAAGCTTTCTTT
CASSPSIGATEAFF
>.|.|TRBJ2-7|TRBV4-1
TGCGCCAGCAGCCAAGATCGACTAACGATGCAGTGCTTC
CASSQDRLTMQCF
>.|.|TRBJ2-3|TRBV6-1
TGTGCCAGCAGGGACGATCGGTTTTTTTTGGACACAGATACGCAGTGTTTT
CASRDDRFFLDTDTQCF
>many|.|TRBJ2-3|TRBV6-1
TGTGCCAGCAGTGAAATGGGAGATACGCAGTATTTT
CASSEMGDTQYF
>many|.|TRBJ2-1|TRBV4-2
TGTGCCAGCAGCCGCGGCTACAATGAGCAGTTCTTC
CASSRGYNEQFF
>.|.|TRBJ2-5|TRBV10-2
TGCGCCTGCGTTAGGGGACGGCAAGAGACCCAGTACTTC
CACVRGRQETQYF
>.|.|TRBJ1-4|TRBV7-2
TGTGCCAGCAGCTTAAATAGGGGGGAAAATCTGGTTTTT
CASSLNRGENLVF
>.|.|TRBJ2-3|TRBV11-2
TGTGCCAGCAGCTTAACTAGCCGGGGTGCAGATATGCAGTATTTT
CASSLTSRGADMQYF
>few|.|TRBJ1-2|TRBV20-1
TGCAGTGCTAGAGTTTCGGGGACCGCCTATGGCTACACCTTC
CSARVSGTAYGYTF
>once|.|TRBJ1-3|TRBV29-1
TGCAGCACCGTGATGGGAAACACTATATATTTT
CSTVMGNTIYF
>.|TRBD2|TRBJ2-7|TRBV2
TGTGCCAGCACCTGGGGGACTAGCGGGATTGAGCAGTACTTC
CASTWGTSGIEQYF
>.|.|TRBJ2-4|TRBV6-5
TGTGCCACGACTGGGACACGTTGGAAAAACATTCAGTACTTC
CATTGTRWKNIQYF
>.|.|TRBJ2-2|TRBV6-5
TGTGCCAGCAGCCGGCGATCGAACACCGGGGAGATGTTTTTT
CASSRRSNTGEMFF
>.|TRBD1|TRBJ2-7|TRBV7-9
TGTGCCAGCAGTTACTCCGGGACAGGGGGCTACTACGAGCAGTACTTC
CASSYSGTGGYYEQYF
>few|TRBD1|TRBJ2-7|TRBV28
TGTGCCAGCAGCACTCCCGGGACAGGTGGGGAGCAGTACTTC
CASSTPGTGGEQYF
>.|.|TRBJ2-1|TRBV6-5
TGTGCCAGCAGGCCGACGGCCAATGAGCAGTTCTTC
CASRPTANEQFF
>few|.|TRBJ1-1|TRBV29-1
TGCAGCGTTGGGTCAGGACTCAACAGTGAAGCCTTCTTT
CSVGSGLNSEAFF
>many|.|TRBJ1-2|TRBV30
TGTGCCTGGAGAGGGGGTGACTATGGCTACACCTTC
CAWRGGDYGYTF
>few|TRBD1|TRBJ2-1|TRBV29-1
TGCAGCGTTGAAGATCTTAGTGGACAGGGAAAACCCCCCCCCTTCCTCGTCTACAATGAGCAGTTCTTC
CSVEDLSGQGKPPPFLVYNEQFF
>many|.|TRBJ2-7|TRBV6-1
TGTGCCAGCAGTTTGACTCTTTGGGAGCAGTACTTC
CASSLTLWEQYF
>many|.|TRBJ1-5|TRBV5-1
TGCGCCAGCAGCTTGGCTGGGAATAGCAATCAGCCCCAGCATTTT
CASSLAGNSNQPQHF
>few|.|TRBJ2-5|TRBV7-9
TGTGCCAGCAGCTTATTGGCAGCACAAGAGACCCAGTACTTC
CASSLLAAQETQYF
>.|TRBD1|TRBJ2-7|TRBV2
TGTGCCAGCAGAGGACAGGGTAGCGAGCAGTACTTC
CASRGQGSEQYF
>.|TRBD2|TRBJ2-7|TRBV11-3
TGTGCCAACGGCTTGGCTAGCGGAGTCTACGAACAGTACTTC
CANGLASGVYEQYF
>few|.|TRBJ1-6|TRBV7-9
TGTGCCAGCAGCCCGGATAGGGAGATACATTCACCCCTCCACTTT
CASSPDREIHSPLHF
>.|.|TRBJ1-6|TRBV5-6
TGTGCCAGCAGCTCCCGGGACATGGGTAATTCACCCCTCCACTTT
CASSSRDMGNSPLHF